This T cell receptor beta chain was identified during a study of blood T cell repertoires in COVID-19. On the study more broadly: Nucleic acid was either cDNA or gDNA, and it came from T cells, B-cell-depleted T cells, or PBMCs.

Original data processing: Reference gene primers were amplified, and this amplification served to estimate nucleated cell counts. Here immunoSEQ multiplex PCR was the method, and the copy in TCRdb shows in-frame clones only, minus some. The DNA was the basis for D and trimming; V, J and clone size are from that table. The sample lists around 210,000 clones, approximately 84% seen once, with about 7.8% in the top ten. Seattle cases were enrolled at active infection and followed longitudinally. The CDR3 has 19 amino acids. Germline V gene data show CDR1 as LGHNA and CDR2 as YNFKEQ. The J segment lost 5 bases and the V segment lost 2 bases, leaving 16 bases of the junction unmatched.

The chain couples TRBV4-2 to TRBJ2-5, with 11 bases that match TRBD2. Sequenced sample: peripheral blood. This clonotype was sampled from a woman older than 75 with COVID-19, enrolled during active disease. CDR3 in amino acids: CASSQSGARLAGRGETQYF. The CDR3 DNA follows: TGTGCCAGCAGCCAAAGTGGGGCCAGACTAGCGGGAAGAGGGGAGACCCAGTACTTC.